This TCR beta chain originates from a study of T cell changes during pregnancy in multiple sclerosis. Data came from immunoSEQ multiplex PCR; TCRdb stores just in-frame clones and leaves some out. Of 75,000 to 100,000 clones in the sample, approximately 92% were seen once. Trimming took off 6 bases at V and 5 bases at J, with 13 bases between the two ends. The CDR3 totals 13 residues. Germline V gene data show CDR1 as SGHTA and CDR2 as FQGNSA. This rearrangement joins TRBV7-2 to TRBJ1-2; D is perhaps TRBD1 (5 bases). The specimen comprised peripheral blood, sampled after pregnancy. The clonotype originates from a female donor with multiple sclerosis, enrolled in a pregnancy study. CDR3 sequence reads: CASSSGRVYGYTF. In DNA, the CDR3 is TGTGCCAGCAGTTCCGGCAGGGTTTATGGCTACACCTTC.